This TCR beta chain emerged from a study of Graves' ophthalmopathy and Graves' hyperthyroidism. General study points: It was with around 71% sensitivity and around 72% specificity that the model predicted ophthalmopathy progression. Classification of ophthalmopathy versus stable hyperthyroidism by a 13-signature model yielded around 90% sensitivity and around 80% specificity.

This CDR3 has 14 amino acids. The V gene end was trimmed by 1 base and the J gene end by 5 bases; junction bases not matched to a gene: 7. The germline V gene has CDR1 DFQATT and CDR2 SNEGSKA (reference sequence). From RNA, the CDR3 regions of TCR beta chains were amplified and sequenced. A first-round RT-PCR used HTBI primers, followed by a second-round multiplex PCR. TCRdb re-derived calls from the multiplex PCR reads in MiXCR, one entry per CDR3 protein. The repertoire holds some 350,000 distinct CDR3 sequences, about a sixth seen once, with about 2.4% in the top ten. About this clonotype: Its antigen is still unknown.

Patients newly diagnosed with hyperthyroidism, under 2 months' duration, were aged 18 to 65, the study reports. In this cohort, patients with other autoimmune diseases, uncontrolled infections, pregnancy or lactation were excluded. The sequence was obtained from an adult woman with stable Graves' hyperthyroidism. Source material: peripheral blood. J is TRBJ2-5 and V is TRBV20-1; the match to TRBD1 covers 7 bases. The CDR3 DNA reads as TGCAGTGCTAGAGGGGGCAGGGGGTGGGAGACCCAGTACTTC. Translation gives CSARGGRGWETQYF.